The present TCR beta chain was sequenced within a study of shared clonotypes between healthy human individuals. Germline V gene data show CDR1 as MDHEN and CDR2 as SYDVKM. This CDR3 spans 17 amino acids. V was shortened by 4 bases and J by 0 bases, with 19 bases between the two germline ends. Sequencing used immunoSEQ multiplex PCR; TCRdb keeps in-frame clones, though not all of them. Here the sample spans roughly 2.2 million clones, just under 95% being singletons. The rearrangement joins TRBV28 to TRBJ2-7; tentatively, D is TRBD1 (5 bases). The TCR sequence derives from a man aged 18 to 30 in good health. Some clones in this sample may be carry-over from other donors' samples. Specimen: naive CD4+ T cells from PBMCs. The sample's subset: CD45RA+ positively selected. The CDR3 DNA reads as TGTGCCAGCAGTTCCCCCTGGGTGGGCAGGGCCTCCTACGAGCAGTACTTC. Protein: CASSSPWVGRASYEQYF.